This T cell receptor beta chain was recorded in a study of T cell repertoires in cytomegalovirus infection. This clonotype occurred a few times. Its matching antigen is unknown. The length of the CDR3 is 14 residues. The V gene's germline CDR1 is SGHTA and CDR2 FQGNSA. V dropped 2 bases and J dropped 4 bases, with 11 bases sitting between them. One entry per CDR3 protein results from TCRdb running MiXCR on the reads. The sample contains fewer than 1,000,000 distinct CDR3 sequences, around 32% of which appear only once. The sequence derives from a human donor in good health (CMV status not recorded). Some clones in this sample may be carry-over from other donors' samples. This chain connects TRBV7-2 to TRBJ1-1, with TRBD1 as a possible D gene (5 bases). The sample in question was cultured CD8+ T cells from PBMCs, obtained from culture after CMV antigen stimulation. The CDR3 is CASSLRGVRTEAFF. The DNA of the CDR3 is TGTGCCAGCAGCTTACGAGGGGTACGCACTGAAGCTTTCTTT.